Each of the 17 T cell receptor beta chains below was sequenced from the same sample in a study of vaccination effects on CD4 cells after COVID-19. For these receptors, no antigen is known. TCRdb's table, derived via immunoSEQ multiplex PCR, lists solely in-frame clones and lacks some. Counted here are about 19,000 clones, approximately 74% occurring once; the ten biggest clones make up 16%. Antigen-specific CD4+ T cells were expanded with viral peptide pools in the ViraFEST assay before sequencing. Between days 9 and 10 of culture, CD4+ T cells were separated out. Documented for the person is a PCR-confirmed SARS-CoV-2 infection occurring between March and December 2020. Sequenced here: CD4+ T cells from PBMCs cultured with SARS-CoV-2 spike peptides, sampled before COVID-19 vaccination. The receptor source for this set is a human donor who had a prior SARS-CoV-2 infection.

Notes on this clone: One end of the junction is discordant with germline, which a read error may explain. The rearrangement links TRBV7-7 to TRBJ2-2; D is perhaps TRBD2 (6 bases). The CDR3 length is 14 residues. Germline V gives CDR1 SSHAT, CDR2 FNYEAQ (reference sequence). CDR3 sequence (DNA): TGTGCTAGCAGAGCCGGGGGGAACACCGGGGAGCTGTTTTTT. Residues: CASRAGGNTGELFF.

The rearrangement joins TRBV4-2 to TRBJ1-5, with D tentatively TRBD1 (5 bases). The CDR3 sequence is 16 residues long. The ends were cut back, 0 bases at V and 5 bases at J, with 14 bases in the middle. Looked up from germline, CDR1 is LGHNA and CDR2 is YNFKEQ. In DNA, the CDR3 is TGTGCCAGCAGCCAAGATGGTCAGGGATGGGATCAGCCCCAGCATTTT. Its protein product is CASSQDGQGWDQPQHF.

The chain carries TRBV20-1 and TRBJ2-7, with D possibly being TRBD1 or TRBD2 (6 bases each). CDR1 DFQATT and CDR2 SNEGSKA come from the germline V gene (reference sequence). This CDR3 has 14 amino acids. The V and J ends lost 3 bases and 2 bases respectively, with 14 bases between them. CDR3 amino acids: CSASPGGITYEQYF. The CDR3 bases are TGCAGTGCTAGTCCCGGGGGCATCACCTACGAGCAGTACTTC.

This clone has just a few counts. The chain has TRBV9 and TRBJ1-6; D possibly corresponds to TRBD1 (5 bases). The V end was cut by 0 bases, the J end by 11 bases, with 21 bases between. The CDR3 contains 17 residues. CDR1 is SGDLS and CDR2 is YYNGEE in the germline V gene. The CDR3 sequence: CASSVEGAGPGLAPLHF. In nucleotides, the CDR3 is TGTGCCAGCAGCGTAGAGGGCGCGGGACCGGGTCTGGCACCCCTCCACTTT.

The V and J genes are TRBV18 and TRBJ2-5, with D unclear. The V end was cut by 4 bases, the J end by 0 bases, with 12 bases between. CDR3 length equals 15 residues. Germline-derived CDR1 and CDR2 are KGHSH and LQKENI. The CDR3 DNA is TGTGCCAGCTCACACTCAGATCCTAACCAAGAGACCCAGTACTTC. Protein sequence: CASSHSDPNQETQYF.

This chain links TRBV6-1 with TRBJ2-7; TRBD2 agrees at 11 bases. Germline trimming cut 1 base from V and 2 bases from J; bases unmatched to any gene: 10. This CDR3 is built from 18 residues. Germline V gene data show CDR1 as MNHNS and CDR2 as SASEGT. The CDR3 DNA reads TGTGCCAGCAGTGAAGGAAGAGGACTAGCGGGCCATCCCTACGAGCAGTACTTC. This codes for CASSEGRGLAGHPYEQYF.

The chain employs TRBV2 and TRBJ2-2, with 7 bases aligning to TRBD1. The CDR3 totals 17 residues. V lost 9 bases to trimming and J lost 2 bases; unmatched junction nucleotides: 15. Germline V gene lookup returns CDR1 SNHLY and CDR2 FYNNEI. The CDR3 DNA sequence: TGTGCCAGTTTCCCGAAGCCCGGGACAGCAAACACCGGGGAGCTGTTTTTT. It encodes CASFPKPGTANTGELFF.

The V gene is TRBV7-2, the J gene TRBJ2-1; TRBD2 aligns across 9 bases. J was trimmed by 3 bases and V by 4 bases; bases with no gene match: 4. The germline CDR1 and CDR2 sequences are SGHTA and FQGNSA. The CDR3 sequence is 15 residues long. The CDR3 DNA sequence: TGTGCCAGCAGCTACGCTAGCGGGGTCTACAATGAGCAGTTCTTC. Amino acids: CASSYASGVYNEQFF.

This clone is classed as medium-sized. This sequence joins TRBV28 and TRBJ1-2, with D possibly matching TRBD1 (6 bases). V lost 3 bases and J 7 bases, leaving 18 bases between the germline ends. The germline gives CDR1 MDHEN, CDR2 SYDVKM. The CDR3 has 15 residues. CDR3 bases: TGTGCCAGCAGTTTCTCCCGGGGGGGGCTCAGTGGCTACACCTTC. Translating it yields CASSFSRGGLSGYTF.

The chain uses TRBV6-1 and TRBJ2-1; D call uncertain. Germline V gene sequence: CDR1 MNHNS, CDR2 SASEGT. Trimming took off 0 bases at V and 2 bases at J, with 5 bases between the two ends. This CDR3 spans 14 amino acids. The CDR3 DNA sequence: TGTGCCAGCAGTGAAGCCAGGACCTACAATGAGCAGTTCTTC. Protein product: CASSEARTYNEQFF.

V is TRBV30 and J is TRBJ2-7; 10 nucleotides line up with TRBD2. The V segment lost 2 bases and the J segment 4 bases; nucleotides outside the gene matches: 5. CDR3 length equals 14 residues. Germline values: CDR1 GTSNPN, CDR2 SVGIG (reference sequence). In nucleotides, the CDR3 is TGTGCCTGGAGTAGCGGGAGGGGGGTGTACGAGCAGTACTTC. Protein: CAWSSGRGVYEQYF.

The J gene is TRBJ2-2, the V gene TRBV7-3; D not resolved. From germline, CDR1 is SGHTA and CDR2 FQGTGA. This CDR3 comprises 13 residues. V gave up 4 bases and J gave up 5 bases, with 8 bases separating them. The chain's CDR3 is CASSSTTTGELFF. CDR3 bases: TGTGCCAGCAGCTCCACAACGACCGGGGAGCTGTTTTTT. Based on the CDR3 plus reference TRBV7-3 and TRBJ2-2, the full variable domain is GAGVSQTPSNKVTEKGKYVELRCDPISGHTALYWYRQSLGQGPEFLIYFQGTGAADDSGLPNDRFFAVRPEGSVSTLKIQRTERGDSAVYLCASSSTTTGELFFGEGSRLTVL.

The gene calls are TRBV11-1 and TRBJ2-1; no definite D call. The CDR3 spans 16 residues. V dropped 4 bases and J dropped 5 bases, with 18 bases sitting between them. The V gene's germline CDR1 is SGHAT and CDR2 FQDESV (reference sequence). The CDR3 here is CASSSPAGLRNNEQFF. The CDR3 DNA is TGTGCCAGCAGCTCACCTGCCGGTCTACGCAACAATGAGCAGTTCTTC.

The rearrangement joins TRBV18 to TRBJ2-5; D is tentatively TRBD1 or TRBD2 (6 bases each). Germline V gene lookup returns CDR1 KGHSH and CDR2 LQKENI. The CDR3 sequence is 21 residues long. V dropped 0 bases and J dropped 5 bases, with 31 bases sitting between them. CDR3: CASSPPRWAVSLGGTTETQYF. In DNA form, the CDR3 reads TGTGCCAGCTCACCACCTCGGTGGGCAGTGAGTCTCGGGGGCACGACGGAGACCCAGTACTTC.

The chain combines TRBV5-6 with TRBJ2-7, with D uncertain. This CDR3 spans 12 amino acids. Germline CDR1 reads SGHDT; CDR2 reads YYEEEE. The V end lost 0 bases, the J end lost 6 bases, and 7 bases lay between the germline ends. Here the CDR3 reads CASSLVLGEQYF. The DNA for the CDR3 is TGTGCCAGCAGCTTGGTGTTGGGCGAGCAGTACTTC.

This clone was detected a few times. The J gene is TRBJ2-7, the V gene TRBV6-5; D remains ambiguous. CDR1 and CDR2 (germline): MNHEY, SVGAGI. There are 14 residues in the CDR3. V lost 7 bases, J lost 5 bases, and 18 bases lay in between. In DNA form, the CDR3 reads TGTGCCAGCACTCAGCTGGGATTCGGTAACGAGCAGTACTTC. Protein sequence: CASTQLGFGNEQYF.

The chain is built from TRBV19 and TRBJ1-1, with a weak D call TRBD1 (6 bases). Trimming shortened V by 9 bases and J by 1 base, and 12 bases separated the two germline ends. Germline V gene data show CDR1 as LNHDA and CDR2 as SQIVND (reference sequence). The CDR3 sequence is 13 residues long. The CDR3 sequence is CASDPTGNTEAFF. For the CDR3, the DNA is TGTGCCAGCGACCCGACAGGGAACACTGAAGCTTTCTTT.